Below are 17 T cell receptor beta chains sequenced from a single sample in a study of T cells in women clearing cervical HPV infection. Clones were sequenced by immunoSEQ multiplex PCR, and TCRdb holds only the in-frame ones, with some missing. This sample's table reports approximately 35,000 clones. The source material was blood buffy coat. The receptors originated from a woman aged 18 to 75 with a cervical HPV16 infection that either progressed to CIN3+ or cleared (not recorded which).

Of note for this clone: The read falls 3 residues short of the CDR3 end, and the missing part is taken from the germline J gene. The rearrangement uses TRBV19 and TRBJ2-3, with D unresolved. The CDR3 length is 14 residues. Trimming cost V 4 bases and J 1 base, with 9 bases left between them. In germline, CDR1 is LNHDA, CDR2 SQIVND (reference sequence). CDR3 amino acids: CASSKGQRTDTQYF. Partial CDR3 DNA: TGTGCCAGTAGTAAAGGGCAGCGCACAGATACG.

With respect to this clone: A junction boundary mismatches the germline segment, possibly from a read error. The sequenced fragment ends 3 residues before the CDR3 boundary, so the rest is inferred from the germline J gene. V is TRBV4-2 and J is TRBJ2-1, with 8 bases aligning to TRBD2. CDR3 length: 16 amino acids. CDR1 and CDR2 from the germline V gene are LGHNA and YNFKEQ. The CDR3 is CASSPQSGGSYNEQFF. The DNA read from the CDR3 is TGCGCCAGCAGCCCTCAGTCGGGGGGGTCCTACAATGAG.

Remarks on this clone: The missing CDR3 end, 3 residues past where the read stops, is filled in from the germline J gene. This chain uses TRBV7-2 with TRBJ1-5, with TRBD1 matching 9 bases. This CDR3 has 15 residues. V lost 5 bases to trimming and J lost 3 bases; unmatched junction nucleotides: 5. The germline gives CDR1 SGHTA, CDR2 FQGNSA. This CDR3 is CASSMGQGFNQPQHF. The CDR3 bases that were read are TGTGCCAGCAGCATGGGACAGGGCTTCAATCAGCCC.

Turning to this clone: The CDR3 extends 3 residues past the end of the read, so its final part is completed from the germline J gene. The V call is TRBV18, the J call TRBJ2-5; the D gene is possibly TRBD1 (5 bases). Per the germline V gene, CDR1 is KGHSH and CDR2 is LQKENI. V shed 2 bases and J shed 1 base, with 8 bases lying between them. This CDR3 comprises 14 residues. CDR3 loop: CASSPSRAQETQYF. CDR3 DNA, as far as it was read: TGTGCCAGCTCACCAAGCAGGGCCCAAGAGACC. Supplemented by reference TRBV18 and TRBJ2-5, the full variable domain reads NAGVMQNPRHLVRRRGQEARLRCSPMKGHSHVYWYRQLPEEGLKFMVYLQKENIIDESGMPKERFSAEFPKEGPSILRIQQVVRGDSAAYFCASSPSRAQETQYFGPGTRLLVL.

With regard to this clone: Read coverage stops 3 residues before the CDR3 terminus; the germline J gene supplies the remainder. The chain recombines TRBV9 with TRBJ2-3; 8 bases fit TRBD1. The CDR3 sequence is 15 residues long. Germline V gene data show CDR1 as SGDLS and CDR2 as YYNGEE. The junction had 7 bases not matched to a gene; V was cut back by 2 bases and J by 5 bases. This CDR3 is CASSVPGGLGDTQYF. The CDR3 DNA, read in part, is TGTGCCAGCAGCGTTCCAGGGGGCCTTGGAGATACG.

A word on this clone: The CDR3 goes on 3 residues after the read ends, and that part is filled in from the germline J gene. The rearrangement uses TRBV10-3 and TRBJ2-5, with TRBD2 matching over 11 bases. Germline assignment: CDR1 ENHRY and CDR2 SYGVKD. V trimming: 0 bases; J trimming: 1 base; junction bases outside the gene matches: 4. The length of the CDR3 is 17 residues. CDR3 bases read: TGTGCCATCAGTGAGTCTCTAGCGGGGGGCTCCCAAGAGACC. This codes for CAISESLAGGSQET. In full, the CDR3 is CAISESLAGGSQETQYF.

In regard to this clone: The read stops 3 residues short of the end of the CDR3; the missing end is completed from the germline J gene. The J gene is TRBJ2-4, the V gene TRBV30; TRBD2 is a possible D gene (6 bases). The CDR3 has 13 amino acids. Germline CDR1 reads GTSNPN; CDR2 reads SVGIG (reference sequence). CDR3 DNA (partial): TGTGCCTGGAGTGTGCGGGGCGTCTATGGT. Encoded protein: CAWSVRGVYG. The whole CDR3 protein is CAWSVRGVYGQYF.

Concerning this clone: Other DNA sequences in the sample encode the same CDR3. The part of the CDR3 DNA that was read is TGCGCCAGCAGCTTGGTTCAGGGGGCGGACACCGGGGAG. This gives the protein CASSLVQGADTGE. The full-length CDR3 reads as CASSLVQGADTGELFF. This rearrangement joins TRBV5-1 to TRBJ2-2; TRBD1 agrees at 8 bases. Coverage ceases 3 residues before the CDR3 finishes, and the germline J gene fills in the end. The CDR3 sequence is 16 residues long. CDR1 is SGHRS, CDR2 YFSETQ, per germline. V lost 0 bases, J lost 3 bases, and 4 bases stayed unmatched.

Worth noting for this clone: Read data end 3 residues before the CDR3 end; the end is taken from the germline J gene. The chain couples TRBV5-1 to TRBJ1-1, with 7 nucleotides matching TRBD1. The germline V gene encodes CDR1 SGHRS and CDR2 YFSETQ. The CDR3 runs 14 residues. V lost 4 bases, J lost 4 bases, and 7 bases stayed unmatched. The CDR3 loop reads CASSPDRVGTEAFF. The CDR3 bases that were read are TGCGCCAGCAGCCCCGACAGGGTAGGCACTGAA.

The sequenced CDR3 bases are TGTGCCAGCGATCCCCTCAGGGGAGGCAATCAGCCC. Residues: CASDPLRGGNQP. The CDR3 as a whole reads CASDPLRGGNQPQHF. The J gene is TRBJ1-5, the V gene TRBV19; D may be TRBD1 (6 bases). The CDR3 end lies 3 residues beyond the end of the read and is filled in from the germline J gene. The CDR3 length is 15 residues. Germline CDR1 is LNHDA and CDR2 is SQIVND (reference sequence). Trimming took 9 bases from V and 2 from J, leaving 17 bases between them.

The CDR3 spells CASSLATTGKAEAFF. Partial CDR3 DNA: TGCGCCAGCAGCTTGGCGACGACAGGTAAAGCTGAA. The chain has TRBV5-1 and TRBJ1-1, with D perhaps TRBD1 (6 bases). Coverage ceases 3 residues before the CDR3 finishes, and the germline J gene fills in the end. CDR1 is SGHRS, CDR2 YFSETQ, per germline. V lost 0 bases and J lost 6, with 15 bases in between. This CDR3 has 15 amino acids.

In regard to this clone: Read coverage stops 3 residues before the CDR3 terminus; the germline J gene supplies the remainder. V and J are TRBV6-2 or TRBV6-3 and TRBJ1-2; no definite D call. The germline gives CDR1 MNHEY, CDR2 SVGEGT. The CDR3 length is 12 residues. Incomplete CDR3 DNA: TGTGCCAGCAGCCCCGGTCCGGTCGGC. This translates into CASSPGPVG. The CDR3 reads in full as CASSPGPVGYTF.

In the case of this clone: The read ends 3 residues shy of where the CDR3 ends; the end is completed using the germline J gene. This chain links TRBV11-3 with TRBJ2-3; D perhaps matches TRBD2 (7 bases). V was shortened by 6 bases and J by 2 bases, with 12 bases between the two germline ends. The CDR3 is 14 residues long. Germline lookup yields CDR1 SGHNT and CDR2 YENEEA. The CDR3 region is CASSEGGTTDTQYF. Partial CDR3 DNA: TGTGCCAGCAGTGAGGGGGGGACCACAGATACG.

As regards this clone: The read stops 3 residues short of the end of the CDR3; the missing end is completed from the germline J gene. The chain is built from TRBV4-2 and TRBJ2-7; the D gene is possibly TRBD1 (6 bases). The germline V and J ends were trimmed by 4 bases and 6 bases, with 19 bases remaining between them. Germline CDR1 reads LGHNA; CDR2 reads YNFKEQ. The CDR3 runs 15 residues. The CDR3 protein is CASSPLYRERSEQYF. The part of the CDR3 DNA that was read is TGTGCCAGCAGCCCTTTGTACAGGGAACGTTCCGAG.

The CDR3 sequence: CASSLGFRNTIYF. The CDR3 DNA, read in part, is TGTGCCAGCAGCTTAGGGTTTCGGAACACC. The chain links TRBV7-9 to TRBJ1-3; D not certain. The CDR3 is cut off 3 residues early in the read; its end comes from the germline J gene. V lost 1 base, J lost 7 bases, and 8 bases lay in between. Germline-derived CDR1 and CDR2 are SEHNR and FQNEAQ (reference sequence). The CDR3 sequence is 13 residues long.

With regard to this clone: The CDR3 goes on 3 residues after the read ends, and that part is filled in from the germline J gene. Different DNA sequences within this sample yield the same CDR3. This chain links TRBV7-9 with TRBJ2-5; no clear D gene. Germline assignment: CDR1 SEHNR and CDR2 FQNEAQ (reference sequence). The CDR3 runs 13 residues. V was clipped by 1 base and J by 2 bases, with 5 bases between them. The CDR3 bases that were read are TGTGCCAGCAGCTTAGGGCAACAAGAGACC. It specifies CASSLGQQET. The complete CDR3 reads CASSLGQQETQYF.

Comments on this clone: The CDR3 is cut off 3 residues early in the read; its end comes from the germline J gene. The V call is TRBV6-2 or TRBV6-3, the J call TRBJ2-2; a possible D gene is TRBD2 (6 bases). This CDR3 comprises 15 residues. Germline lookup yields CDR1 MNHEY and CDR2 SVGEGT. CDR3 DNA, as far as it was read: TGTGCCAGCAGTGGGACGACCGGGACTTCTGGTAAG. This encodes CASSGTTGTSGK. In full, the CDR3 is CASSGTTGTSGKLFF.